Listed below are T cell receptor beta chains from one sample, sequenced in a study of blood T cells in healthy people across ages. A single record per CDR3 protein comes from TCRdb applying MiXCR to the 5' RACE reads. Counted here are 1.5 million to 2 million distinct CDR3 sequences, around 50% occurring once; the ten biggest clones make up around 2.1%. Sample: blood. These receptors were obtained from a woman aged 40 to 50 in good health. CDR3s include the opening cysteine and the closing phenylalanine or tryptophan. D genes are given only for firm matches. Part of the rows lack a size; the others show once, few, many or a class for expanded clones.

J: TRBJ2-3
V: TRBV3-1
D: .
size: .
DNA: TGTGCCAGCAGCCCGGCGGGGATCGGAGATACGCAGTATTTT
CDR3: CASSPAGIGDTQYF

J: TRBJ2-3
V: TRBV7-2
D: .
size: .
DNA: TGTGCCAGCAGCGCCCGGACGGCAGATACGCAGTATTTT
CDR3: CASSARTADTQYF

J: TRBJ2-7
V: TRBV21-1
D: .
size: once
DNA: TGTGCCAGCAGCAAAGTCGCCCGGATGTCCTACGAGCAGTACTTC
CDR3: CASSKVARMSYEQYF

J: TRBJ1-5
V: TRBV20-1
D: .
size: .
DNA: TGCAGTGCTAGAGATTCGACGGGAAATCAGCCCCAGCATTTT
CDR3: CSARDSTGNQPQHF

J: TRBJ2-5
V: TRBV6-6
D: .
size: few
DNA: TGTGCCAGCAGTTATGAGGGCAGTTTTGGGGAGACCCAGTACTTC
CDR3: CASSYEGSFGETQYF

J: TRBJ2-2
V: TRBV29-1
D: TRBD2
size: .
DNA: TGCAGCGTTGGAAGACTAGCTACCGGGGAGCTGTTTTTT
CDR3: CSVGRLATGELFF

J: TRBJ2-1
V: TRBV7-8
D: .
size: .
DNA: TGTGCCAGCAGCTTAGCGGGGGTTGCTGAGCAGTTCTTC
CDR3: CASSLAGVAEQFF

J: TRBJ1-6
V: TRBV19
D: .
size: once
DNA: TGTGCCAGTAGACCGGGGCCGGTACCGGGGTCACCCCTCCACTTT
CDR3: CASRPGPVPGSPLHF

J: TRBJ1-4
V: TRBV20-1
D: .
size: .
DNA: TGCAGTGCTAGACCCACCGGGACACGGAATGAAAAACTGTTTTTT
CDR3: CSARPTGTRNEKLFF

J: TRBJ2-1
V: TRBV28
D: .
size: .
DNA: TGTGCCAGCAGTTTCCCAGGGGTGAGGGGGTTCTTC
CDR3: CASSFPGVRGFF

J: TRBJ2-6
V: TRBV3-1
D: .
size: .
DNA: TGTGCCAGCAGCCAGAGGGACGGATACCGCTCTGGGGCCAACGTCCTGACTTTC
CDR3: CASSQRDGYRSGANVLTF

J: TRBJ2-7
V: TRBV28
D: .
size: few
DNA: TGTGCCAGCAGTTTCGAGGTGAAACTACCCTACGAGCAGTACTTC
CDR3: CASSFEVKLPYEQYF

J: TRBJ2-6
V: TRBV11-2
D: TRBD1
size: .
DNA: TGTGCCAGCAGCTTATTGGACAGGAGCCGCTCTGGGGCCAACGTCCTGACTTTC
CDR3: CASSLLDRSRSGANVLTF

J: TRBJ2-7
V: TRBV28
D: .
size: .
DNA: TGTGCCAGCAGTTTTGCACAGGGTGTTTACGAGCAGTACTTC
CDR3: CASSFAQGVYEQYF

J: TRBJ2-7
V: TRBV27
D: TRBD1
size: .
DNA: TGTGCCAGCAGTCTAACTAGACAGGGGGCAGTCGAGCAGTACTTC
CDR3: CASSLTRQGAVEQYF

J: TRBJ1-2
V: TRBV27
D: TRBD1
size: .
DNA: TGTGCCAGCAGTTTATCGAACAGCCAGGGGGCTATGTACACCTTC
CDR3: CASSLSNSQGAMYTF

J: TRBJ1-5
V: TRBV27
D: .
size: .
DNA: TGTGCCAGCAGTTTATTAGGGGATCAGCCCCAGCATTTT
CDR3: CASSLLGDQPQHF

J: TRBJ2-5
V: TRBV20-1
D: .
size: .
DNA: TGCAGTGCTAGAGATCCCCTAGGTTTGGGGACCCAGTACTTC
CDR3: CSARDPLGLGTQYF

J: TRBJ1-5
V: TRBV20-1
D: TRBD1
size: once
DNA: TGCAGTGCCCAGGGGGCGAGGCGCAATCAGCCCCAGCATTTT
CDR3: CSAQGARRNQPQHF

J: TRBJ1-3
V: TRBV29-1
D: .
size: .
DNA: TGCAGCGTTACTCTGAGTGACCCGTCTGGAAACACCATATATTTT
CDR3: CSVTLSDPSGNTIYF

J: TRBJ2-6
V: TRBV6-2/TRBV6-3
D: TRBD1
size: few
DNA: TGTGCCAGCGCTGGGGGACAGGGCTCTGGGGCCAACGTCCTGACTTTC
CDR3: CASAGGQGSGANVLTF

J: TRBJ2-7
V: TRBV6-5
D: .
size: .
DNA: TGTGCCAGCAGTTACTCTGAACTGCTGAGAGACGAGCAGTACTTC
CDR3: CASSYSELLRDEQYF

J: TRBJ2-5
V: TRBV28
D: TRBD1
size: few
DNA: TGTGCCAGCAGTTTAGAGGGGGCTCGTGAAGAGACCCAGTACTTC
CDR3: CASSLEGAREETQYF

J: TRBJ2-1
V: TRBV24-1
D: .
size: few
DNA: TGTGCCACCAGTGATTTAGGGAGTAGTTGGTTCTTC
CDR3: CATSDLGSSWFF

J: TRBJ1-2
V: TRBV27
D: TRBD1
size: few
DNA: TGTGCCAGCTCCACATCCGGGGGGACAGACTCATACTATGGCTACACCTTC
CDR3: CASSTSGGTDSYYGYTF

J: TRBJ2-5
V: TRBV6-1
D: .
size: .
DNA: TGTGCCAGCGGCAGGGTAGGTCAAGAGACCCAGTACTTC
CDR3: CASGRVGQETQYF

J: TRBJ2-3
V: TRBV12-3/TRBV12-4
D: TRBD2
size: .
DNA: TGTGCCAGCAGTTTTAGAGCGGGGGTACGGACAGATACGCAGTATTTT
CDR3: CASSFRAGVRTDTQYF

J: TRBJ1-1
V: TRBV7-2
D: .
size: .
DNA: TGTGCCAGCAGCTTAATCGGGACTCTGAACACTGAAGCTTTCTTT
CDR3: CASSLIGTLNTEAFF

J: TRBJ2-5
V: TRBV6-2/TRBV6-3
D: .
size: .
DNA: TGTGCCAGCACAAGGGGTGGGGCCGTGGAGACCCAGTACTTC
CDR3: CASTRGGAVETQYF

J: TRBJ1-2
V: TRBV29-1
D: .
size: .
DNA: TGCAGCGCCCGACAGACTAACTATGGCTACACCTTC
CDR3: CSARQTNYGYTF

J: TRBJ2-7
V: TRBV10-3
D: TRBD2
size: .
DNA: TGTGCCATCAGTGTTCGGGGGGACGAGCAGTACTTC
CDR3: CAISVRGDEQYF

J: TRBJ2-3
V: TRBV29-1
D: TRBD2
size: few
DNA: TGCAGCGTTGAAGGACTAGCGGGTTCTAGCACAGATACGCAGTATTTT
CDR3: CSVEGLAGSSTDTQYF

J: TRBJ2-5
V: TRBV4-2
D: .
size: .
DNA: TGTGCCAGCAGCCACTCGACGGGACAAGAGACCCAGTACTTC
CDR3: CASSHSTGQETQYF

J: TRBJ1-2
V: TRBV20-1
D: TRBD1
size: .
DNA: TGCAGTGCCCGAGACAGGGGTCTCGATGGCTACACCTTC
CDR3: CSARDRGLDGYTF

J: TRBJ2-1
V: TRBV12-3/TRBV12-4
D: TRBD2
size: .
DNA: TGTGCCAGCAGTTTCTTTGGGGTTCTAGCGGGGTACAATGAGCAGTTCTTC
CDR3: CASSFFGVLAGYNEQFF

J: TRBJ2-3
V: TRBV9
D: TRBD2
size: .
DNA: TGTGCCAGCAGCGTAGACGGGGGGGCCGTTACGCAGTATTTT
CDR3: CASSVDGGAVTQYF

J: TRBJ2-4
V: TRBV4-2
D: TRBD2
size: .
DNA: TGTGCCAGCAGCCAAGGGGCTCCGGGACTAGCGGGGGACCCTGCCAAAAACATTCAGTACTTC
CDR3: CASSQGAPGLAGDPAKNIQYF

J: TRBJ2-5
V: TRBV6-6
D: .
size: .
DNA: TGTGCCAGCAGTTACTCCCGAGGGCCGGAGACCCAGTACTTC
CDR3: CASSYSRGPETQYF

J: TRBJ1-6
V: TRBV13
D: .
size: .
DNA: TGTGCCAGCAGCTTATCCGCCCCTAATTCACCCCTCCACTTT
CDR3: CASSLSAPNSPLHF

J: TRBJ2-6
V: TRBV7-2
D: .
size: few
DNA: TGTGCCAGCAGCTTAAGCCCCGCAGGGCTCTCTGGGGCCAACGTCCTGACTTTC
CDR3: CASSLSPAGLSGANVLTF

J: TRBJ1-1
V: TRBV14
D: .
size: few
DNA: TGTGCCAGCAGCCAAGTTCGGACGGCGGCTGAAGCTTTCTTT
CDR3: CASSQVRTAAEAFF

J: TRBJ2-3
V: TRBV2
D: .
size: .
DNA: TGTGCCATCAATCGACTCAGGGAGACAGATACGCAGTATTTT
CDR3: CAINRLRETDTQYF

J: TRBJ2-7
V: TRBV10-2
D: .
size: many
DNA: TGCGCCAGCAGCGAGGGAAGGTCCTACGAGCAGTACTTC
CDR3: CASSEGRSYEQYF

J: TRBJ1-1
V: TRBV28
D: TRBD1
size: .
DNA: TGTGCCAGCAGCCAGGGGGCTGATGAAGCTTTCTTT
CDR3: CASSQGADEAFF

J: TRBJ2-1
V: TRBV20-1
D: TRBD2
size: .
DNA: TGCAGTGCTAGCTCTAGCGGGGGCGACAATGAGCAGTTCTTC
CDR3: CSASSSGGDNEQFF

J: TRBJ1-4
V: TRBV7-2
D: .
size: few
DNA: TGTGCCAGCAGCTTAGTGGTTGCAACTAATGAAAAACTGTTTTTT
CDR3: CASSLVVATNEKLFF